This passage covers 28 T cell receptor beta chains from one sample sequenced in a study of blood T cell repertoires in COVID-19. Method: immunoSEQ multiplex PCR; TCRdb's copy keeps in-frame clones and lacks some. The table has approximately 70,000 clones, approximately 90% seen once. Sample: peripheral blood. The source of these receptors is a man aged 50 to 59 with COVID-19, enrolled during active disease.

The genes are TRBV12-3 or TRBV12-4 and TRBJ1-1; D uncertain. Trimming removed 8 bases from V and 1 base from J, with 11 bases in between. The CDR3 consists of 13 residues. The CDR3 is CASQSGQNTEAFF. In nucleotides, the CDR3 is TGTGCCAGCCAAAGCGGGCAGAACACTGAAGCTTTCTTT.

This clone was seen just once. V gene TRBV10-3 combines with J gene TRBJ2-7, with TRBD2 as a possible D gene (6 bases). V dropped 3 bases and J dropped 3 bases, with 9 bases sitting between them. The germline CDR1 and CDR2 sequences are ENHRY and SYGVKD. This CDR3 has 13 residues. CDR3 DNA sequence: TGTGCCATCAGTGACGGGCGGGACTACGAGCAGTACTTC. Translated, it gives CAISDGRDYEQYF.

CDR3 nucleotides: TGTGCCAGCAGCTCCCTTGATGTGACAACCACAGATACGCAGTATTTT. It yields the protein CASSSLDVTTTDTQYF. This chain connects TRBV5-4 to TRBJ2-3; D remains unclear. CDR3 size: 16 residues. V dropped 3 bases and J dropped 2 bases, with 16 bases sitting between them. Germline V gene sequence: CDR1 SGHNT, CDR2 YYREEE (reference sequence).

V is TRBV5-1 and J is TRBJ2-7, with TRBD2 identical over 10 bases. Losses at the gene ends were 0 bases for V and 4 bases for J; bases not matched to a gene: 10. There are 17 residues in the CDR3. Germline CDR1 is SGHRS and CDR2 is YFSETQ. CDR3 loop: CASSLVASSGSGYEQYF. DNA of the CDR3: TGCGCCAGCAGCTTGGTGGCGTCTAGCGGGAGTGGGTACGAGCAGTACTTC.

V gene TRBV11-2 combines with J gene TRBJ1-4, with 8 bases identical to TRBD1. This CDR3 is built from 16 residues. Germline V lookup: CDR1 SGHAT, CDR2 FQNNGV. The V and J ends lost 5 bases and 4 bases, in that order; junction bases with no gene match: 9. The CDR3 reads CASSRRRQGINEKLFF. Here the CDR3 DNA reads TGTGCCAGCAGCCGCCGTCGACAGGGGATTAATGAAAAACTGTTTTTT.

The rearrangement joins TRBV6-6 to TRBJ1-2; TRBD1 might be the D (5 bases). The germline V and J ends were trimmed by 5 bases and 5 bases, with 12 bases remaining between them. Germline lookup yields CDR1 MNHNY and CDR2 SVGAGI (reference sequence). The CDR3 totals 13 residues. In DNA, the CDR3 is TGTGCCAGCAGTCTTGGGACTCAATATGGCTACACCTTC. It encodes CASSLGTQYGYTF.

The genes are TRBV6-5 and TRBJ1-2, with 8 bases fitting TRBD1. This CDR3 spans 13 amino acids. V dropped 6 bases and J dropped 4; count of bases not matched to a gene: 4. Germline V lookup: CDR1 MNHEY, CDR2 SVGAGI. Here the CDR3 reads CASRSGTGYGYTF. CDR3 sequence (DNA): TGTGCCAGCAGATCCGGGACAGGCTATGGCTACACCTTC.

The chain employs TRBV7-2 and TRBJ2-7; 9 nucleotides line up with TRBD2. The CDR3 consists of 15 residues. Germline CDR1 and CDR2: SGHTA and FQGNSA. The ends lost 0 bases at V and 2 bases at J; junction bases unmatched: 2. CDR3 sequence: CASSLAGGRAYEQYF. The CDR3 DNA sequence: TGTGCCAGCAGCTTAGCGGGCGGGAGGGCCTACGAGCAGTACTTC.

CDR3 coding DNA: TGTGCCAGCAGATACGACAGCTCTGGGGCCAACGTCCTGACTTTC. Protein: CASRYDSSGANVLTF. The V and J genes are TRBV28 and TRBJ2-6, with D possibly TRBD1 on 5 matching bases. The V gene's germline CDR1 is MDHEN and CDR2 SYDVKM. V lost 6 bases, J lost 0 bases, and 9 bases lay in between. The CDR3 is 15 residues long.

The chain is built from TRBV7-3 and TRBJ2-1; 7 bases line up with TRBD1. Germline CDR1 SGHTA, CDR2 FQGTGA. The CDR3 covers 15 residues. V lost 5 bases to trimming and J lost 0 bases; unmatched junction nucleotides: 4. Here the CDR3 DNA reads TGTGCCAGCAGCCCTCGGGACAGCTCCTACAATGAGCAGTTCTTC. Translating it yields CASSPRDSSYNEQFF.

The chain has TRBV7-8 and TRBJ2-1; possibly TRBD2 for D (6 bases). CDR1 is SGHVS, CDR2 FQNEAQ, per germline. Trimming left V 6 bases short and J 0 bases short, with 12 bases between. This CDR3 comprises 15 residues. The CDR3 region has the DNA TGTGCCAGCAGATCGGGAGTGGGCTCCTACAATGAGCAGTTCTTC. It encodes CASRSGVGSYNEQFF.

The chain has TRBV5-8 and TRBJ2-7, with TRBD1 matching 12 bases. Germline assignment: CDR1 SGHTS and CDR2 YDEGEE. V shed 3 bases, J shed 7 bases, and the junction held 11 bases outside the gene matches. The CDR3 has 16 residues. The CDR3 loop reads CASSYPKGQGAKEQYF. The CDR3 nucleotides read TGTGCCAGCAGCTACCCGAAGGGACAGGGGGCGAAAGAGCAGTACTTC.

J is TRBJ1-4 and V is TRBV19; the match to TRBD1 covers 7 bases. The CDR3 length is 15 residues. Germline V gene data show CDR1 as LNHDA and CDR2 as SQIVND (reference sequence). Trimming took 5 bases from V and 7 from J; bases not matched to a gene: 10. As DNA, the CDR3 is TGTGCCAGTAGTCCGCCCGACAGGGTGTCTGAAAAACTGTTTTTT. Translated: CASSPPDRVSEKLFF.

This chain connects TRBV6-2 or TRBV6-3 to TRBJ2-7, with a possible D match to TRBD1 (6 bases). This CDR3 spans 13 amino acids. Germline V gives CDR1 MNHEY, CDR2 SVGEGT. Between the trimmed V and J ends, which lost 5 bases and 7 bases, there was a span of 15 bases. CDR3 amino acids: CASSTTGRGEQYF. The CDR3 DNA is TGTGCCAGCAGTACCACAGGGCGAGGGGAGCAGTACTTC.

V and J are TRBV19 and TRBJ1-2; maybe TRBD1 (5 bases). Trimming stripped 4 bases from V and 8 bases from J, with 11 bases between. This CDR3 has 12 amino acids. CDR1 and CDR2 (germline): LNHDA, SQIVND (reference sequence). The CDR3 spells CASSRRQWGYTF. In nucleotides, the CDR3 is TGTGCCAGTAGTAGAAGACAGTGGGGCTACACCTTC. Supplemented by reference TRBV19 and TRBJ1-2, the full variable domain reads DGGITQSPKYLFRKEGQNVTLSCEQNLNHDAMYWYRQDPGQGLRLIYYSQIVNDFQKGDIAEGYSVSREKKESFPLTVTSAQKNPTAFYLCASSRRQWGYTFGSGTRLTVV.

The J gene is TRBJ2-2, the V gene TRBV7-9, with 8 bases that match TRBD1. This CDR3 region has 14 residues. J was trimmed by 4 bases and V by 8 bases; bases with no gene match: 6. Germline-derived CDR1 and CDR2 are SEHNR and FQNEAQ (reference sequence). CDR3 bases: TGTGCCAGCGGCGGACAGGGTGGCACCGGGGAGCTGTTTTTT. It specifies CASGGQGGTGELFF.

The chain joins TRBV6-5 to TRBJ1-1; 9 bases align to TRBD1. This CDR3 contains 11 residues. Germline loops: CDR1 MNHEY, CDR2 SVGAGI. The V segment lost 10 bases and the J segment 13 bases; nucleotides outside the gene matches: 10. For the CDR3, the DNA is TGTGCCACCACGCGGGACAGGGCTATTTTCTTT. Amino acid sequence: CATTRDRAIFF.

This sequence joins TRBV9 and TRBJ2-1; D is unresolved. The germline V and J ends were trimmed by 2 bases and 1 base, with 7 bases remaining between them. CDR3 length equals 14 residues. Germline V lookup: CDR1 SGDLS, CDR2 YYNGEE. Written as DNA, the CDR3 is TGTGCCAGCAGCGTTTTAGCTTCCTACAATGAGCAGTTCTTC. Its protein product is CASSVLASYNEQFF.

This clone has just one count. This chain joins TRBV13 and TRBJ2-2, with 7 bases matching TRBD1. CDR3 length: 15 residues. Losses at the gene ends were 1 base for V and 6 bases for J; bases not matched to a gene: 5. Per germline, CDR1 PRHDT and CDR2 FYEKMQ (reference sequence). CDR3: CASSLDRGWSGELFF. Written as DNA, the CDR3 is TGTGCCAGCAGCTTAGACAGGGGTTGGTCCGGGGAGCTGTTTTTT. Supplemented by reference TRBV13 and TRBJ2-2, the full variable domain reads AAGVIQSPRHLIKEKRETATLKCYPIPRHDTVYWYQQGPGQDPQFLISFYEKMQSDKGSIPDRFSAQQFSDYHSELNMSSLELGDSALYFCASSLDRGWSGELFFGEGSRLTVL.

The genes are TRBV9 and TRBJ1-1, with TRBD1 matching over 10 bases. V lost 4 bases and J lost 1; bases outside the gene matches: 4. CDR1 and CDR2 from the germline V gene are SGDLS and YYNGEE. The CDR3 loop spans 15 amino acids. The CDR3 loop reads CASSPRQGANTEAFF. CDR3 coding DNA: TGTGCCAGCAGCCCTCGACAGGGGGCGAACACTGAAGCTTTCTTT.

The V call is TRBV5-6, the J call TRBJ2-7; TRBD2 aligns across 15 bases. The V gene's germline CDR1 is SGHDT and CDR2 YYEEEE. The CDR3 has 15 amino acids. Trimming at V came to 4 bases and at J to 4 bases, leaving 3 bases not matched to a gene. DNA for the CDR3: TGTGCCAGCAGCGTGGGGACTAGCGGGGGGTACGAGCAGTACGTC. This gives the protein CASSVGTSGGYEQYV.

The rearrangement links TRBV7-2 to TRBJ1-1; possible D gene TRBD1, 6 bases. The CDR3 runs to 13 residues. Germline V gene data show CDR1 as SGHTA and CDR2 as FQGNSA. The V end lost 4 bases, the J end lost 1 base, and 7 bases lay between the germline ends. The CDR3 here is CASSSRGNTEAFF. The CDR3, as DNA: TGTGCCAGCAGCTCCAGGGGGAACACTGAAGCTTTCTTT. Looking up the rest from reference TRBV7-2 and TRBJ1-1 gives the full variable domain: GAGVSQSPSNKVTEKGKDVELRCDPISGHTALYWYRQSLGQGLEFLIYFQGNSAPDKSGLPSDRFSAERTGGSVSTLTIQRTQQEDSAVYLCASSSRGNTEAFFGQGTRLTVV.

V usage is TRBV2 and J usage is TRBJ2-4; the D gene is possibly TRBD1 (6 bases). The CDR3 is 16 residues long. CDR1 is SNHLY, CDR2 FYNNEI, per germline. The ends were cut back, 7 bases at V and 0 bases at J, with 16 bases in the middle. The DNA for the CDR3 is TGTGCCAGCAATCACAGGGACCTCCTAGCCAAAAACATTCAGTACTTC. This translates into CASNHRDLLAKNIQYF.

The chain has TRBV5-1 and TRBJ2-7, with D possibly matching TRBD1 (5 bases). V shed 2 bases and J shed 4 bases, with 10 bases lying between them. The CDR3 spans 13 residues. From germline, CDR1 is SGHRS and CDR2 YFSETQ. The CDR3 region is CASSFQGGYEQYF. CDR3 DNA sequence: TGCGCCAGCAGCTTTCAGGGTGGGTACGAGCAGTACTTC. Full variable domain (missing parts from reference TRBV5-1 and TRBJ2-7): KAGVTQTPRYLIKTRGQQVTLSCSPISGHRSVSWYQQTPGQGLQFLFEYFSETQRNKGNFPGRFSGRQFSNSRSEMNVSTLELGDSALYLCASSFQGGYEQYFGPGTRLTVT.

The chain is built from TRBV4-2 and TRBJ2-5; TRBD2 is a possible D gene (6 bases). V gave up 1 base and J gave up 2 bases, with 8 bases separating them. CDR1 is LGHNA and CDR2 is YNFKEQ in the germline V gene. The CDR3 sequence is 14 residues long. DNA for the CDR3: TGTGCCAGCAGCCAAGTAGGACTACAAGAGACCCAGTACTTC. Protein sequence: CASSQVGLQETQYF.

This chain connects TRBV28 to TRBJ1-5; D unclear. The CDR3 extends over 13 amino acids. With 5 bases removed from V and 0 bases from J, the gap between germline ends came to 5 bases. Germline CDR1 and CDR2: MDHEN and SYDVKM. CDR3 protein: CASSGPSNQPQHF. In DNA form, the CDR3 reads TGTGCCAGCAGTGGGCCTAGCAATCAGCCCCAGCATTTT. The complete variable domain, with remaining parts taken from reference TRBV28 and TRBJ1-5, reads DVKVTQSSRYLVKRTGEKVFLECVQDMDHENMFWYRQDPGLGLRLIYFSYDVKMKEKGDIPEGYSVSREKKERFSLILESASTNQTSMYLCASSGPSNQPQHFGDGTRLSIL.

The table lists this clone with a few counts. The V and J genes are TRBV5-1 and TRBJ1-5; a possible D gene is TRBD1 (5 bases). The germline V gene has CDR1 SGHRS and CDR2 YFSETQ. The CDR3 totals 15 residues. Trimming took off 0 bases at V and 6 bases at J, with 13 bases between the two ends. The DNA for the CDR3 is TGCGCCAGCAGCTTGGGCGCCGGGGGATCTCAGCCCCAGCATTTT. Translating gives CASSLGAGGSQPQHF.

The chain joins TRBV5-6 to TRBJ2-1, with D maybe TRBD2 (6 bases). The CDR3 extends over 13 amino acids. The germline gives CDR1 SGHDT, CDR2 YYEEEE. V was shortened by 2 bases and J by 12 bases, with 15 bases between the two germline ends. CDR3 amino acids: CASSFPSSATQFF. CDR3 nucleotide sequence: TGTGCCAGCAGCTTTCCCTCTAGCGCAACGCAGTTCTTC.